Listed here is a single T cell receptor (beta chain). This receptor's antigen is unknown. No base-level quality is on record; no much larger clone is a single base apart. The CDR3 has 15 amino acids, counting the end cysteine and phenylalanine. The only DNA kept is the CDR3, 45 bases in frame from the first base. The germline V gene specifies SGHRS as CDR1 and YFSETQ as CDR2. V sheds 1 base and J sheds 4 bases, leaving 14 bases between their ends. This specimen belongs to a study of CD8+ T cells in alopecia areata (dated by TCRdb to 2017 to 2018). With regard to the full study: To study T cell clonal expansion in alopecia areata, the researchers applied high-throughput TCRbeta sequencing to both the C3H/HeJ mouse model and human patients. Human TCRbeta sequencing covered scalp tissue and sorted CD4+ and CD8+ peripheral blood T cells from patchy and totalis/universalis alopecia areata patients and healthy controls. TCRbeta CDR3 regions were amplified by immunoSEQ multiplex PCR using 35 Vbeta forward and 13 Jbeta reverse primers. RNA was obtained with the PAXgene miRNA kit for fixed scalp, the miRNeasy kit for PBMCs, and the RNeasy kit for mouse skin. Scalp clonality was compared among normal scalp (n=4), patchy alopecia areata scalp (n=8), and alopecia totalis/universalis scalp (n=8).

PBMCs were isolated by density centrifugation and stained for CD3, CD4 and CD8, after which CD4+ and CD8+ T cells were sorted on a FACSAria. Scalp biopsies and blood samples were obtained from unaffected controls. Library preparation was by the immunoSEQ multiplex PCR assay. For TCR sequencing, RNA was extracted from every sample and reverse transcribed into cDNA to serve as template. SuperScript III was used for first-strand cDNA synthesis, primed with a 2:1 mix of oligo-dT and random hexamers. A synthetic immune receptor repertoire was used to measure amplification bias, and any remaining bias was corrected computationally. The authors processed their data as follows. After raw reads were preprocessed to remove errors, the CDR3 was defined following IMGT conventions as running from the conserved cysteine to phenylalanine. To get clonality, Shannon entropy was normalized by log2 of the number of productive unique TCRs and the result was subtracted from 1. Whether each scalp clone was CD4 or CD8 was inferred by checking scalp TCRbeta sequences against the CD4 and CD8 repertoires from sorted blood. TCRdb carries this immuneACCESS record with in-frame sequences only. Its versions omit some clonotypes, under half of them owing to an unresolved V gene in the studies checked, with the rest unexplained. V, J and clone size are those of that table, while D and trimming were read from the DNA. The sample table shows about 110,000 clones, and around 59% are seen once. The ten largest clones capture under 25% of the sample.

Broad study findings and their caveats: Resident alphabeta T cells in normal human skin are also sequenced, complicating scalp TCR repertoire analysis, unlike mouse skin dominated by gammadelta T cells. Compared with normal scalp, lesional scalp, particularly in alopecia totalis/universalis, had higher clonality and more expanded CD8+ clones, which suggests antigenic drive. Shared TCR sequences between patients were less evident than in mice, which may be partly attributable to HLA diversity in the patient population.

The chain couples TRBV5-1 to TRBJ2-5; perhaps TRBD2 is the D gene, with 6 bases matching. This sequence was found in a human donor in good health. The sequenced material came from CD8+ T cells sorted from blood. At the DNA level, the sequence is TGCGCCAGCAGCTTGAGCTCTAGCGCGCGAGAGACCCAGTACTTC. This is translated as CASSLSSSARETQYF.